This T cell receptor beta chain appears in the sequencing data of a study of T cell responses to AZD1222 COVID-19 vaccine. The overall study: Second-dose recipients at about 4 or about 12 weeks were treated as one pooled group. Findings and caveats of the study: At baseline, seropositivity was found in only six AZD1222 recipients. The donor cohort was predominantly white British with a female majority, and clonal diversity may have been underestimated. Spike-specific TCR breadth and depth rose after two AZD1222 doses.

A word on this clone: Its target is unknown.

The method was immunoSEQ multiplex PCR; TCRdb's version includes in-frame clones alone and lacks a portion of them. The sample has 150,000 to 200,000 clones; 85% to 95% are singletons. Trimming took 1 base from V and 10 from J, leaving 13 bases between them. Germline loops: CDR1 SGHNT, CDR2 YYREEE (reference sequence). The CDR3 sequence is 13 residues long. The gene calls are TRBV5-4 and TRBJ2-3; tentative D call: TRBD2 (5 bases). The material sequenced was peripheral blood, taken on day 0 of AZD1222 vaccination. This clonotype was obtained from an adult in good health. CDR3 in amino acids: CASSLFLARAQYF. CDR3 bases: TGTGCCAGCAGCTTGTTCTTAGCGCGGGCGCAGTATTTT.